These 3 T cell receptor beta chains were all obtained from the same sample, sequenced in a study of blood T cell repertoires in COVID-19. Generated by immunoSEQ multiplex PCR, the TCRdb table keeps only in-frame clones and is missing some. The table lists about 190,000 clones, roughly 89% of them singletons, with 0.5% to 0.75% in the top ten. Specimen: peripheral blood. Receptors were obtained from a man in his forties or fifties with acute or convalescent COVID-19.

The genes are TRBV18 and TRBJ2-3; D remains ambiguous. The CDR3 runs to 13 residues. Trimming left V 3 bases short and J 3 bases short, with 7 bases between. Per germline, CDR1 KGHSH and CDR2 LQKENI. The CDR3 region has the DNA TGTGCCAGCTCACCCTCCAGGACAGATACGCAGTATTTT. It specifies CASSPSRTDTQYF.

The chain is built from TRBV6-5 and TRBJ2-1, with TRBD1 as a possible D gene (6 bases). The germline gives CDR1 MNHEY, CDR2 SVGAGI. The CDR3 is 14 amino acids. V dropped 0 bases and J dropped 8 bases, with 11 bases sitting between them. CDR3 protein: CASSYSPGVHEQFF. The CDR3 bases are TGTGCCAGCAGTTACTCCCCAGGGGTTCATGAGCAGTTCTTC.

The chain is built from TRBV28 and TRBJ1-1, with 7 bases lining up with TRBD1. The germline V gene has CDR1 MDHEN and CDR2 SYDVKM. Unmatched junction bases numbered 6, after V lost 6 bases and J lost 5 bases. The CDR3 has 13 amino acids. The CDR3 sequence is CASRMTGRTEAFF. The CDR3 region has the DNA TGTGCCAGCAGAATGACAGGGCGTACTGAAGCTTTCTTT.